What follows are 14 T cell receptor beta chains derived from one specimen sequenced in a study of blood T cells in healthy people across ages. A second PCR, run for roughly 7 to 11 cycles, used a sample-barcoded 5' primer plus a J-beta primer mix. TCRdb passed the 5' RACE reads through MiXCR, listing each CDR3 protein once. The table records 750,000 or so distinct CDR3 sequences, 20% to 30% of them present only once. These data were also reused for a study on T cells of mothers and their children.

The sequenced sample consisted of blood. Source of these receptors: a boy aged 5 to 17 in good health.

This clonotype has a count of ten or more. V gene TRBV7-2 combines with J gene TRBJ2-5; possibly TRBD2 for D (7 bases). The J call could be wrong; TRBJ2-7 is a better fit for the DNA end. CDR1 and CDR2 (germline): SGHTA, FQGNSA. CDR3 length: 14 residues. CDR3 sequence (DNA): TGTGCCAGCAGCTTTCGGGGGGCGGAGTACGAGCAGTACTTC. It encodes CASSFRGAEYEQYF.

This clonotype was counted between two and nine times. The chain recombines TRBV10-3 with TRBJ1-4; the D is unclear. Trimming shortened V by 8 bases and J by 0 bases, and 4 bases separated the two germline ends. Germline loops: CDR1 ENHRY, CDR2 SYGVKD. The CDR3 runs 12 residues. CDR3 nucleotides: TGTGCCATCGGGCCAACTAATGAAAAACTGTTTTTT. It codes for CAIGPTNEKLFF.

The chain links TRBV29-1 to TRBJ1-1; D call uncertain. Germline values: CDR1 SQVTM, CDR2 ANQGSEA. CDR3 length equals 11 residues. V shed 5 bases and J shed 0 bases, with 4 bases lying between them. This chain's CDR3 is CSVIMNTEAFF. The DNA for the CDR3 is TGCAGCGTTATAATGAACACTGAAGCTTTCTTT.

The J gene is TRBJ2-1, the V gene TRBV6-5; D is unclear. The CDR3 totals 14 residues. V was pared by 8 bases and J by 0 bases, with 11 bases between. Germline V gene data show CDR1 as MNHEY and CDR2 as SVGAGI. CDR3 residues: CASGTLDSYNEQFF. CDR3 sequence (DNA): TGTGCCAGCGGTACCCTTGACTCCTACAATGAGCAGTTCTTC.

V gene TRBV27 combines with J gene TRBJ2-5; maybe TRBD2 (7 bases). Matching the DNA end better, TRBJ2-7 makes the J call doubtful. The CDR3 runs 13 residues. Germline CDR1 is MNHEY and CDR2 is SMNVEV (reference sequence). CDR3 amino acids: CGGGGQEDYEQYF. The CDR3 nucleotides read TGTGGAGGGGGGGGTCAAGAAGACTACGAGCAGTACTTC.

This clonotype has just a few counts. The CDR3 spells CASSLSTSGVTDTQYF. CDR3 bases: TGTGCCAGCAGTTTATCAACTAGCGGGGTTACAGATACGCAGTATTTT. The chain is built from TRBV28 and TRBJ2-3; 10 bases map to TRBD2. From germline, CDR1 is MDHEN and CDR2 SYDVKM. Losses at the gene ends were 1 base for V and 3 bases for J; bases not matched to a gene: 4. CDR3 length: 16 residues. The variable domain in full, completed from reference TRBV28 and TRBJ2-3, reads DVKVTQSSRYLVKRTGEKVFLECVQDMDHENMFWYRQDPGLGLRLIYFSYDVKMKEKGDIPEGYSVSREKKERFSLILESASTNQTSMYLCASSLSTSGVTDTQYFGPGTRLTVL.

The chain couples TRBV5-1 to TRBJ2-1; 9 bases align to TRBD1. The junction had 10 bases not matched to a gene; V was cut back by 1 base and J by 5 bases. The CDR3 spans 17 residues. Germline V lookup: CDR1 SGHRS, CDR2 YFSETQ. The DNA for the CDR3 is TGCGCCAGCAGCTTGCTTGCCGGGACAGGGTCTAACAATGAGCAGTTCTTC. It yields the protein CASSLLAGTGSNNEQFF. Filled out from reference TRBV5-1 and TRBJ2-1, the complete variable domain reads KAGVTQTPRYLIKTRGQQVTLSCSPISGHRSVSWYQQTPGQGLQFLFEYFSETQRNKGNFPGRFSGRQFSNSRSEMNVSTLELGDSALYLCASSLLAGTGSNNEQFFGPGTRLTVL.

The CDR3: CASTQSGSTEAFF. CDR3 nucleotides: TGTGCCAGCACCCAGTCGGGGTCCACTGAAGCTTTCTTT. V gene TRBV7-9 combines with J gene TRBJ1-1; D not certain. Trimming left V 7 bases short and J 4 bases short, with 13 bases between. The CDR3 has 13 residues. CDR1 is SEHNR and CDR2 is FQNEAQ in the germline V gene (reference sequence). The full variable domain, with the rest looked up from reference TRBV7-9 and TRBJ1-1, is DTGVSQNPRHKITKRGQNVTFRCDPISEHNRLYWYRQTLGQGPEFLTYFQNEAQLEKSRLLSDRFSAERPKGSFSTLEIQRTEQGDSAMYLCASTQSGSTEAFFGQGTRLTVV.

The gene calls are TRBV7-2 and TRBJ2-5; D is undetermined. CDR3 length: 12 residues. V was pared by 2 bases and J by 9 bases, with 10 bases between. Germline lookup yields CDR1 SGHTA and CDR2 FQGNSA. The DNA for the CDR3 is TGTGCCAGCAGCTTACCTCTTGGGTCCCAGTACTTC. Its translation: CASSLPLGSQYF.

The rearrangement joins TRBV10-3 to TRBJ2-3; D unresolved. Germline loops: CDR1 ENHRY, CDR2 SYGVKD. Trimming took off 3 bases at V and 2 bases at J, with 6 bases between the two ends. CDR3 size: 13 residues. This CDR3 reads CAISEAHTDTQYF. The CDR3 DNA reads as TGTGCCATCAGTGAAGCCCACACAGATACGCAGTATTTT.

This sequence joins TRBV7-9 and TRBJ2-5; 8 nucleotides match TRBD1. V dropped 1 base and J dropped 5; count of bases not matched to a gene: 6. Germline V gene lookup returns CDR1 SEHNR and CDR2 FQNEAQ (reference sequence). The CDR3 is made up of 15 amino acids. The CDR3 loop reads CASSLGTGLGETQYF. The CDR3 nucleotides read TGTGCCAGCAGCTTAGGGACAGGGTTAGGGGAGACCCAGTACTTC.

This chain joins TRBV5-1 and TRBJ2-3, with TRBD2 matching over 7 bases. CDR3 size: 14 residues. V trimming: 4 bases; J trimming: 5 bases; junction bases outside the gene matches: 7. Germline V gives CDR1 SGHRS, CDR2 YFSETQ. DNA of the CDR3: TGCGCCAGCAGCCCGGCGGGAGTGGTAGATACGCAGTATTTT. Encoded protein: CASSPAGVVDTQYF.

This clonotype was observed a handful of times. The chain joins TRBV28 to TRBJ2-2, with D possibly being TRBD1 (6 bases). Germline V gene lookup returns CDR1 MDHEN and CDR2 SYDVKM. This CDR3 region has 15 residues. V lost 3 bases and J 2 bases, leaving 10 bases between the germline ends. The CDR3 region has the DNA TGTGCCAGCAGTTTTAGGACAGTTAACACCGGGGAGCTGTTTTTT. Its protein product is CASSFRTVNTGELFF.

This sequence joins TRBV7-9 and TRBJ2-5; 9 bases agree with TRBD2. The CDR3 runs to 15 residues. Germline loops: CDR1 SEHNR, CDR2 FQNEAQ (reference sequence). The ends lost 5 bases at V and 5 bases at J; junction bases unmatched: 9. The CDR3 coding sequence is TGTGCCAGCAGCGGTATAGCGGGGGTATTGGAGACCCAGTACTTC. Translation gives CASSGIAGVLETQYF.